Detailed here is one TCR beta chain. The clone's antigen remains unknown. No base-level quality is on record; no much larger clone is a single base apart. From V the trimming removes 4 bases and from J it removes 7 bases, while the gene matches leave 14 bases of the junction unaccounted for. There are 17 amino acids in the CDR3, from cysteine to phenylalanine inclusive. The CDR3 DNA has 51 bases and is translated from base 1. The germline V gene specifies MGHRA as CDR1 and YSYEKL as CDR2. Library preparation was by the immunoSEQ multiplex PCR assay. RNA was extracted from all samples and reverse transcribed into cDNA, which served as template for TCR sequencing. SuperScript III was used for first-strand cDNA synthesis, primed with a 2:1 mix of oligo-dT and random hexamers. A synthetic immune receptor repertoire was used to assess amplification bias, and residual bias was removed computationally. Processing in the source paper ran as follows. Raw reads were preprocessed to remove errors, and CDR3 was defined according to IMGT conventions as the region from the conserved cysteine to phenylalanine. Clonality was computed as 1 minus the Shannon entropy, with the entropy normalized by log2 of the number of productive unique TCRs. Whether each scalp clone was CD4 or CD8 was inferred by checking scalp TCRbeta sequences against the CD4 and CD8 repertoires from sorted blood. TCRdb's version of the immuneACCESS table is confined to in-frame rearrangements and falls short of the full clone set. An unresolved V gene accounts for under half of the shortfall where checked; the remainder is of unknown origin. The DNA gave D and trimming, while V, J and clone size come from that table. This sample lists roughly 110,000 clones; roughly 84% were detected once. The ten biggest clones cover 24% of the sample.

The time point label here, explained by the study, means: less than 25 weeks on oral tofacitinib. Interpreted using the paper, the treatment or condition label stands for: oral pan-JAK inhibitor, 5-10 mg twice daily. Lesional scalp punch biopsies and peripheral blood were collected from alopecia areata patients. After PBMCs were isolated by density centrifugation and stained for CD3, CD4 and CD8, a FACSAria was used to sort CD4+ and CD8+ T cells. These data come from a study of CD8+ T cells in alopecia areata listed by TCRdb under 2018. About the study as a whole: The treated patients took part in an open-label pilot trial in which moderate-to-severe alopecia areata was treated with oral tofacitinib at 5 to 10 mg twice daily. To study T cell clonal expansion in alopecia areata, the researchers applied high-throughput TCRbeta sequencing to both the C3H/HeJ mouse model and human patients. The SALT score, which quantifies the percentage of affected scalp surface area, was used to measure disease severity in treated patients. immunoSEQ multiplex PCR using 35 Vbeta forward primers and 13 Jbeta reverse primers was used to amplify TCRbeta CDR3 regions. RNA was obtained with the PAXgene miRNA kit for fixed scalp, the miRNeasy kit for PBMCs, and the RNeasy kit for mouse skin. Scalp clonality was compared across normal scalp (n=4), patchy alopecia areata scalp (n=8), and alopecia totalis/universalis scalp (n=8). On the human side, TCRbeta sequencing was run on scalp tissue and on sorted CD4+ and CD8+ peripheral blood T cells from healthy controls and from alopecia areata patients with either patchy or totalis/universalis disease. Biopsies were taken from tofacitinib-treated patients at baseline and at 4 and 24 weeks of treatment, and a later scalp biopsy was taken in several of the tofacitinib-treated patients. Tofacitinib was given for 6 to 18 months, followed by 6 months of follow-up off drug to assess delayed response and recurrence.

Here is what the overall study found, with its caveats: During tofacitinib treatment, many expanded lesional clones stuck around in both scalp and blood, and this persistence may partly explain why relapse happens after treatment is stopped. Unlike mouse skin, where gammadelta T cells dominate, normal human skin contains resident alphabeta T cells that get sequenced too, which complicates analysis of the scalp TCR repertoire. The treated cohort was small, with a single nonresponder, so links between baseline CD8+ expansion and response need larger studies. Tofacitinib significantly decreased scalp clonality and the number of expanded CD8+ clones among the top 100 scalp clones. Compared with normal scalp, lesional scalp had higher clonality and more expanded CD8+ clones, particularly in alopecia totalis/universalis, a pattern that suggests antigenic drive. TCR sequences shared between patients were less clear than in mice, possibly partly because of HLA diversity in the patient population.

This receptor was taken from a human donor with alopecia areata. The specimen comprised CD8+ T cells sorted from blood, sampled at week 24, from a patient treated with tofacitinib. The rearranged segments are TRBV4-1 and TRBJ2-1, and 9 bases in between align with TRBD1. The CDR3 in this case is CASSREKGGTGMNEQFF. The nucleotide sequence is TGCGCCAGCAGCCGAGAAAAAGGCGGGACAGGGATGAATGAGCAGTTCTTC.